Below are 30 T cell receptor beta chains sequenced from a single sample in a study of shared clonotypes between healthy human individuals. TCRdb's copy holds only in-frame clones and misses some; the assay was immunoSEQ multiplex PCR. The repertoire holds some 2,100,000 clones, with approximately 96% as singletons. The source material was naive CD4+ T cells sorted from blood. Described subset: CD45RA+ positively selected. The receptors were sampled from a man between 18 and 29 years old in good health.

The chain is built from TRBV25-1 and TRBJ1-4; 7 nucleotides line up with TRBD1. This CDR3 comprises 16 residues. Germline trimming cut 4 bases from V and 6 bases from J; bases unmatched to any gene: 11. Germline V lookup: CDR1 MGHDK, CDR2 SYGVNS. The CDR3 DNA reads TGTGCCAGCAGTGCCTTAGGATCGACAGGGCATGAAAAACTGTTTTTT. Amino acid sequence: CASSALGSTGHEKLFF.

Regarding this clone: The identical CDR3 is also encoded by other nucleotide sequences in the sample. This sequence joins TRBV5-1 and TRBJ1-5; unclear D gene. Germline V gene data show CDR1 as SGHRS and CDR2 as YFSETQ. V was trimmed by 0 bases and J by 5 bases, leaving 6 bases between them. The CDR3 extends over 13 amino acids. The CDR3 sequence is CASSLDRDQPQHF. For the CDR3, the DNA is TGCGCCAGCAGCTTGGACAGAGATCAGCCCCAGCATTTT.

The chain uses TRBV11-2 and TRBJ2-5, with 7 nucleotides matching TRBD1. Per the germline V gene, CDR1 is SGHAT and CDR2 is FQNNGV. V was pared by 3 bases and J by 5 bases, with 9 bases of the junction left unmatched. This CDR3 comprises 15 residues. The CDR3 protein is CASSFRQGRLETQYF. CDR3 sequence (DNA): TGTGCCAGCAGCTTCAGACAGGGTCGTTTGGAGACCCAGTACTTC.

The J gene is TRBJ1-2, the V gene TRBV11-2, with a possible D match to TRBD1 (6 bases). V gave up 9 bases and J gave up 0 bases, with 11 bases separating them. The CDR3 is made up of 13 amino acids. Per germline, CDR1 SGHAT and CDR2 FQNNGV. The CDR3 nucleotides read TGTGCCAGTGAAGGACAGCCTAACTATGGCTACACCTTC. Translating gives CASEGQPNYGYTF.

Details on this clone: The same CDR3 can be traced to other DNA sequences in this sample. V usage is TRBV5-4 and J usage is TRBJ2-5, with D tentatively TRBD1 (5 bases). The CDR3 totals 14 residues. Germline V gives CDR1 SGHNT, CDR2 YYREEE (reference sequence). The ends were cut back, 1 base at V and 3 bases at J, with 10 bases in the middle. In DNA form, the CDR3 reads TGTGCCAGCAGCTTGCCGGGCAGGGAAGAGACCCAGTACTTC. This codes for CASSLPGREETQYF.

The V and J genes are TRBV5-1 and TRBJ1-6; D uncertain. This CDR3 has 17 residues. The V end was cut by 0 bases, the J end by 0 bases, with 10 bases between. Germline lookup yields CDR1 SGHRS and CDR2 YFSETQ. The CDR3 DNA reads as TGCGCCAGCAGCTTGGACCTCTTGAGCTCCTATAATTCACCCCTCCACTTT. This translates into CASSLDLLSSYNSPLHF.

This sequence joins TRBV7-9 and TRBJ2-7, with D perhaps TRBD1 (5 bases). CDR3 length: 17 amino acids. V lost 5 bases and J 4 bases, leaving 24 bases between the germline ends. Germline CDR1 is SEHNR and CDR2 is FQNEAQ (reference sequence). The CDR3, as DNA: TGTGCCAGCAGCCCTCCTTATCGACAGTCATCATTGTACGAGCAGTACTTC. Amino acids: CASSPPYRQSSLYEQYF.

This clone was picked up a small number of times. The chain uses TRBV2 and TRBJ1-5; 7 bases fit TRBD1. The germline V gene encodes CDR1 SNHLY and CDR2 FYNNEI. This CDR3 spans 13 amino acids. V lost 6 bases and J lost 7; bases outside the gene matches: 6. The chain's CDR3 is CASRRQGMQPQHF. CDR3 DNA sequence: TGTGCCAGCAGACGACAGGGAATGCAGCCCCAGCATTTT.

V is TRBV2 and J is TRBJ1-5, with D maybe TRBD1 (5 bases). This CDR3 contains 14 residues. Per germline, CDR1 SNHLY and CDR2 FYNNEI. Trimming took off 6 bases at V and 0 bases at J, with 9 bases between the two ends. CDR3 in amino acids: CASRADSSNQPQHF. The DNA for the CDR3 is TGTGCCAGCAGAGCCGACAGTAGCAATCAGCCCCAGCATTTT.

The V and J genes are TRBV28 and TRBJ2-2; 7 bases agree with TRBD1. This CDR3 is built from 14 residues. Per germline, CDR1 MDHEN and CDR2 SYDVKM. The V and J ends lost 8 bases and 0 bases, in that order; junction bases with no gene match: 3. The CDR3 DNA follows: TGTGCCAGCGGGGGACAGACGAACACCGGGGAGCTGTTTTTT. Residues: CASGGQTNTGELFF. The full variable domain, completed using reference TRBV28 and TRBJ2-2, is DVKVTQSSRYLVKRTGEKVFLECVQDMDHENMFWYRQDPGLGLRLIYFSYDVKMKEKGDIPEGYSVSREKKERFSLILESASTNQTSMYLCASGGQTNTGELFFGEGSRLTVL.

The chain joins TRBV5-1 to TRBJ1-6; D may be TRBD1 (6 bases). V dropped 0 bases and J dropped 4 bases, with 14 bases sitting between them. The germline V gene has CDR1 SGHRS and CDR2 YFSETQ. The CDR3 loop spans 17 amino acids. The CDR3 sequence: CASSLAGGQGYNSPLHF. For the CDR3, the DNA is TGCGCCAGCAGCTTGGCCGGGGGGCAGGGGTATAATTCACCCCTCCACTTT.

This clone was found a few times. The chain has TRBV9 and TRBJ1-2; tentative D call: TRBD1 (6 bases). The CDR3 length is 16 residues. CDR1 SGDLS and CDR2 YYNGEE come from the germline V gene. V lost 1 base, J lost 8 bases, and 21 bases lay in between. The CDR3 reads CASSVHIGSQGGGYTF. CDR3 sequence (DNA): TGTGCCAGCAGCGTACACATAGGATCACAGGGAGGCGGCTACACCTTC. The complete variable domain, with remaining parts taken from reference TRBV9 and TRBJ1-2, reads DSGVTQTPKHLITATGQRVTLRCSPRSGDLSVYWYQQSLDQGLQFLIQYYNGEERAKGNILERFSAQQFPDLHSELNLSSLELGDSALYFCASSVHIGSQGGGYTFGSGTRLTVV.

The chain joins TRBV7-2 to TRBJ1-6; 11 bases are shared with TRBD1. The CDR3 loop spans 17 amino acids. Germline trimming cut 5 bases from V and 7 bases from J; bases unmatched to any gene: 10. From germline, CDR1 is SGHTA and CDR2 FQGNSA. The CDR3 sequence: CASSGQGGTGGNSPLHF. CDR3 coding DNA: TGTGCCAGCAGCGGGCAAGGAGGGACAGGGGGAAATTCACCCCTCCACTTT.

This chain joins TRBV7-2 and TRBJ1-1; D not resolved. Germline V CDR1 and CDR2: SGHTA, FQGNSA. The CDR3 contains 13 residues. The V and J ends lost 0 bases and 6 bases respectively, with 8 bases between them. The CDR3 sequence is CASSLAPRSEAFF. In nucleotides, the CDR3 is TGTGCCAGCAGCTTAGCGCCGAGGTCTGAAGCTTTCTTT.

This CDR3 reads CASSEALRDRGRYSYEQYF. CDR3 coding DNA: TGTGCCAGCAGTGAAGCGCTTCGGGACAGGGGAAGGTACTCCTACGAGCAGTACTTC. This chain connects TRBV6-1 to TRBJ2-7, with TRBD1 matching over 10 bases. After removal of 0 bases from V and 0 bases from J, the junction contained 11 bases not matched to a gene. CDR1 and CDR2 from the germline V gene are MNHNS and SASEGT. The CDR3 runs to 19 residues.

In its sample, this clone was seen once. A junction end diverges from the germline sequence, so it may reflect a read error. The chain employs TRBV6-1 and TRBJ1-2; possible D gene TRBD1, 6 bases. The germline V gene has CDR1 MNHNS and CDR2 SASEGT. This CDR3 has 13 amino acids. The DNA for the CDR3 is TGTGCCAGCAGTGAAAACGACAGGTCAAGCCCGAAATTC. It codes for CASSENDRSSPKF.

J is TRBJ2-5 and V is TRBV11-2; no clear D. This CDR3 spans 12 amino acids. Trimming stripped 1 base from V and 6 bases from J, with 6 bases between. Germline CDR1 SGHAT, CDR2 FQNNGV. The CDR3 bases are TGTGCCAGCAGCTTAGCCCGCCAGACCCAGTACTTC. Translating gives CASSLARQTQYF.

The rearrangement links TRBV19 to TRBJ1-1; D possibly corresponds to TRBD1 (5 bases). In germline, CDR1 is LNHDA, CDR2 SQIVND (reference sequence). The CDR3 has 14 residues. The V and J ends lost 7 bases and 1 base respectively, with 13 bases between them. This CDR3 reads CASTRLGGNTEAFF. The CDR3 coding sequence is TGTGCCAGTACCCGACTGGGGGGGAACACTGAAGCTTTCTTT. The full variable domain, with the rest looked up from reference TRBV19 and TRBJ1-1, is DGGITQSPKYLFRKEGQNVTLSCEQNLNHDAMYWYRQDPGQGLRLIYYSQIVNDFQKGDIAEGYSVSREKKESFPLTVTSAQKNPTAFYLCASTRLGGNTEAFFGQGTRLTVV.

The J gene is TRBJ2-4, the V gene TRBV2; tentative D call: TRBD1 (5 bases). Trimming left V 9 bases short and J 8 bases short, with 11 bases between. The germline gives CDR1 SNHLY, CDR2 FYNNEI. CDR3 length: 11 amino acids. CDR3 residues: CASSLRDIQYF. CDR3 in DNA: TGTGCCAGTTCACTCAGGGACATTCAGTACTTC.

This chain links TRBV7-2 with TRBJ2-1; unclear D gene. The CDR3 contains 15 residues. Germline V gene sequence: CDR1 SGHTA, CDR2 FQGNSA. V lost 5 bases, J lost 1 base, and 12 bases lay in between. In DNA form, the CDR3 reads TGTGCCAGCAGCCCGTTCGTCCCGTCCTACAATGAGCAGTTCTTC. Its protein is CASSPFVPSYNEQFF.

The rearrangement links TRBV6-5 to TRBJ2-7; TRBD1 agrees at 8 bases. This CDR3 is built from 16 residues. Trimming cost V 0 bases and J 4 bases; bases outside gene matches: 8. The germline V gene has CDR1 MNHEY and CDR2 SVGAGI. The DNA of the CDR3 is TGTGCCAGCAGTTACTCGACAGGGGCCCCCTATTACGAGCAGTACTTC. It yields the protein CASSYSTGAPYYEQYF.

This chain joins TRBV6-1 and TRBJ2-2, with TRBD1 matching 10 bases. The germline V gene encodes CDR1 MNHNS and CDR2 SASEGT. V lost 5 bases to trimming and J lost 3 bases; unmatched junction nucleotides: 6. The CDR3 is made up of 16 amino acids. CDR3 region: CASSKGTGVYTGELFF. Written as DNA, the CDR3 is TGTGCCAGCAGTAAAGGGACAGGGGTTTACACCGGGGAGCTGTTTTTT.

V usage is TRBV18 and J usage is TRBJ2-7; D is possibly TRBD2 (5 bases). The germline CDR1 and CDR2 sequences are KGHSH and LQKENI. V gave up 2 bases and J gave up 1 base, with 12 bases separating them. The CDR3 extends over 15 amino acids. CDR3 sequence: CASSPEGASSYEQYF. The DNA of the CDR3 is TGTGCCAGCTCACCAGAGGGCGCTAGTTCCTACGAGCAGTACTTC.

This chain uses TRBV4-3 with TRBJ2-1, with unresolved D. Germline CDR1 LGHNA, CDR2 YSLEER. CDR3 length: 14 amino acids. Trimming cost V 0 bases and J 8 bases, with 11 bases left between them. The CDR3 is CASSQDTISDEQFF. The CDR3 DNA follows: TGCGCCAGCAGCCAAGATACTATTTCAGATGAGCAGTTCTTC.

The chain carries TRBV29-1 and TRBJ2-3; D unclear. V lost 4 bases and J 2 bases, leaving 16 bases between the germline ends. This CDR3 has 15 residues. Germline V gene sequence: CDR1 SQVTM, CDR2 ANQGSEA. CDR3 in DNA: TGCAGCGTTGTAGGCGCAGAATATTACACAGATACGCAGTATTTT. The encoded protein is CSVVGAEYYTDTQYF.

The chain recombines TRBV2 with TRBJ1-2, with 7 bases lining up with TRBD1. V gave up 3 bases and J gave up 5 bases; unmatched junction bases: 6. There are 14 residues in the CDR3. Germline lookup yields CDR1 SNHLY and CDR2 FYNNEI. The CDR3 loop reads CASSERGRRYGYTF. For the CDR3, the DNA is TGTGCCAGCAGTGAGAGGGGGCGCCGGTATGGCTACACCTTC.

The V and J genes are TRBV5-1 and TRBJ1-1; unclear D gene. Germline assignment: CDR1 SGHRS and CDR2 YFSETQ. This CDR3 region has 15 residues. Trimming cost V 4 bases and J 7 bases, with 20 bases left between them. Here the CDR3 DNA reads TGCGCCAGCAGCCGGTCGGAGGCCCCTACTCTTGAAGCTTTCTTT. Translated: CASSRSEAPTLEAFF.

The rearrangement links TRBV28 to TRBJ1-1; TRBD1 matches at 8 bases. The CDR3 is 14 amino acids. Looked up from germline, CDR1 is MDHEN and CDR2 is SYDVKM. J was trimmed by 4 bases and V by 8 bases; bases with no gene match: 9. CDR3 in DNA: TGTGCCAGCCGGGCAGGGGGCTTGGGCACTGAAGCTTTCTTT. Translating gives CASRAGGLGTEAFF. The variable domain in full, with the rest retrieved from reference TRBV28 and TRBJ1-1, is DVKVTQSSRYLVKRTGEKVFLECVQDMDHENMFWYRQDPGLGLRLIYFSYDVKMKEKGDIPEGYSVSREKKERFSLILESASTNQTSMYLCASRAGGLGTEAFFGQGTRLTVV.

The chain combines TRBV5-1 with TRBJ2-7, with D perhaps TRBD1 (6 bases). V lost 4 bases and J lost 2, with 16 bases in between. Germline CDR1 and CDR2: SGHRS and YFSETQ. The CDR3 length is 15 residues. The CDR3 spells CASSTAGTQPYEQYF. The DNA for the CDR3 is TGCGCCAGCAGCACTGCCGGGACACAACCCTACGAGCAGTACTTC. The variable domain in full, with the rest retrieved from reference TRBV5-1 and TRBJ2-7, is KAGVTQTPRYLIKTRGQQVTLSCSPISGHRSVSWYQQTPGQGLQFLFEYFSETQRNKGNFPGRFSGRQFSNSRSEMNVSTLELGDSALYLCASSTAGTQPYEQYFGPGTRLTVT.

The rearrangement uses TRBV2 and TRBJ1-3; 7 nucleotides match TRBD1. V shed 6 bases and J 2 bases; nucleotides not matched to a gene: 4. Germline assignment: CDR1 SNHLY and CDR2 FYNNEI. The CDR3 runs to 14 residues. For the CDR3, the DNA is TGTGCCAGCAGGCTCACAGGGGCTGGAAACACCATATATTTT. Its translation: CASRLTGAGNTIYF.